The entry below describes one TCR beta chain. Its target is unknown. These data originate in a study of Ad26.COV2.S vaccination and SARS-CoV-2 variants. Study-wide context: Vaccine-arm donor from the placebo-controlled COV1001 Ad26.COV2.S trial. General study findings and limits: In vaccinated individuals, spike-specific CD8+ and CD4+ T cell responses reportedly displayed substantial breadth.

Treatment: 15 to 20 received Ad26.COV2.S at low or high dose, single or two shots; five or six received placebo; per-sample allocation not given. The study sampled participants on day 63 after the first vaccine or placebo injection. Generated by immunoSEQ multiplex PCR, the TCRdb table keeps only in-frame clones and is missing some. This table has about 350,000 clones, 70% to 90% appearing once. The ends were cut back, 8 bases at V and 2 bases at J, with 9 bases in the middle. Germline V gene lookup returns CDR1 SGHNT and CDR2 YENEEA. CDR3 length: 12 residues. This sequence originates from a person aged 18 to 65 who received the Ad26.COV2.S COVID-19 vaccine or a placebo. The sample in question was peripheral blood, obtained in a trial of Ad26.COV2.S vaccine versus placebo. This sequence joins TRBV11-3 and TRBJ1-2; D not certain. The DNA of the CDR3 is TGTGCCAGCTCTGGAGGGAACTATGGCTACACCTTC. The encoded protein is CASSGGNYGYTF.